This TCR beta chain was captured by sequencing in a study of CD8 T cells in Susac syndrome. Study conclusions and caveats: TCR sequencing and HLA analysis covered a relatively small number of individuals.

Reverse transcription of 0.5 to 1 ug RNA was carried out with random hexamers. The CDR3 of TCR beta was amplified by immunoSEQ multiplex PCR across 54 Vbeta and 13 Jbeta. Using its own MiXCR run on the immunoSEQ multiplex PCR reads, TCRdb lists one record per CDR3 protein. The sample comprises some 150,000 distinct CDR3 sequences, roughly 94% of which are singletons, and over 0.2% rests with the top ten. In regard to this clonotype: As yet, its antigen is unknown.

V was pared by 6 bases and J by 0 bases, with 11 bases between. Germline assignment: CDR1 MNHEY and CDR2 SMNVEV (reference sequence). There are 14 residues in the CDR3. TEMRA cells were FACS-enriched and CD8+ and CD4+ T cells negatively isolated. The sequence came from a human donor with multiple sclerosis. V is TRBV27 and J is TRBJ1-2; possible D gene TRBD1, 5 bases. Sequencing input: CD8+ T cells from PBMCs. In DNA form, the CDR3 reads TGTGCCAGCAGCCCGGGACGGCCTAACTATGGCTACACCTTC. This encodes CASSPGRPNYGYTF.